This is a list of T cell receptor beta chains from one sample in a study of blood T cell repertoires in COVID-19. This table comes from immunoSEQ multiplex PCR, and its TCRdb copy is limited to in-frame clones, with some not included. Of 110,000 to 150,000 clones in the sample, over 75% were seen once. Sample: peripheral blood. Every receptor here comes from a man in his forties or fifties with acute or convalescent COVID-19. The CDR3 runs from the conserved cysteine through the conserved F or W. A D gene is named only where the DNA matches it firmly. Some rows have no size entry. The others give once, few or many, or a class for an expanded clone.

cdr3_length	v_call	d_call	j_call	clone_size	cdr3_aa	cdr3_nt
15	TRBV6-4	TRBD1	TRBJ1-2	.	CASSDPGRGTHGYTF	TGTGCCAGCAGTGACCCTGGCAGGGGGACCCATGGCTACACCTTC
13	TRBV6-6	.	TRBJ1-4	.	CAAGTSTNEKLFF	TGTGCCGCGGGAACATCAACTAATGAAAAACTGTTTTTT
14	TRBV6-6	TRBD1	TRBJ2-7	once	CASSLGQGWGEQYF	TGTGCCAGCAGCCTCGGACAGGGTTGGGGCGAGCAGTACTTC
13	TRBV10-3	.	TRBJ1-2	.	CAAGDPGRGGYTF	TGTGCCGCCGGGGACCCTGGGCGGGGTGGCTACACCTTC
16	TRBV7-8	TRBD2	TRBJ2-7	.	CASSSPHSGPTYEQYF	TGTGCCAGCAGCTCACCACATAGCGGGCCGACCTACGAGCAGTACTTC
18	TRBV12-5	.	TRBJ1-3	.	CASGFQNSRTYSGNTIYF	TGTGCTAGTGGTTTTCAAAATTCTAGAACCTACTCTGGAAACACCATATATTTT
15	TRBV7-8	.	TRBJ1-5	.	CASSLVSNSNQPQHF	TGTGCCAGCAGCTTAGTTTCCAATAGCAATCAGCCCCAGCATTTT
10	TRBV20-1	.	TRBJ1-1	.	CSAIRERAFF	TGCAGTGCCATCAGGGAAAGAGCTTTCTTT
17	TRBV24-1	TRBD2	TRBJ2-3	.	CATSERPGLAGTDTQYF	TGTGCCACCAGTGAGCGCCCGGGACTAGCGGGCACAGATACGCAGTATTTT
14	TRBV21-1	.	TRBJ1-1	once	CASRPARVNTEAFF	TGTGCCAGCAGACCCGCGAGGGTGAACACTGAAGCTTTCTTT
12	TRBV18	.	TRBJ1-1	.	CASSPFREEAFF	TGTGCCAGCTCACCATTCAGGGAAGAAGCTTTCTTT
14	TRBV5-1	.	TRBJ1-2	.	CASSPDGINYGYTF	TGCGCCAGCAGTCCGGACGGGATTAACTATGGCTACACCTTC
16	TRBV27	.	TRBJ1-4	.	CASSSYTGTANEKLFF	TGTGCCAGCAGTTCATATACAGGGACGGCTAATGAAAAACTGTTTTTT
20	TRBV21-1	.	TRBJ2-1	.	CASSKVGPRSPEVTHNEQFF	TGTGCCAGCAGCAAAGTCGGGCCTAGATCCCCGGAGGTCACACACAATGAGCAGTTCTTC
14	TRBV28	.	TRBJ2-7	few	CASSSGQLRNDEYF	TGTGCCAGCAGTTCCGGACAGCTCAGGAACGATGAGTACTTC
14	TRBV28	TRBD1	TRBJ2-1	.	CASRNRGPYNEQFF	TGTGCCAGCAGAAACAGGGGCCCCTACAATGAGCAGTTCTTC
15	TRBV18	TRBD1	TRBJ2-5	.	CASSERQGTEETQYF	TGTGCCAGCTCAGAGAGACAGGGTACTGAAGAGACCCAGTACTTC
15	TRBV5-1	TRBD2	TRBJ2-3	.	CASSYGTSGTDTQYF	TGCGCCAGCAGCTACGGGACTAGCGGCACAGATACGCAGTATTTT
17	TRBV7-2	TRBD1	TRBJ1-2	.	CASSSAALQGSDYGYTF	TGTGCCAGCAGCTCAGCCGCCCTACAGGGGTCGGACTATGGCTACACCTTC
14	TRBV28	TRBD1	TRBJ2-1	.	CASRTTGGFNEQFF	TGTGCCAGCAGAACGACAGGGGGCTTCAATGAGCAGTTCTTC
14	TRBV9	TRBD2	TRBJ2-1	.	CASSVSGLDNEQFF	TGTGCCAGCAGCGTTAGCGGACTAGACAATGAGCAGTTCTTC
20	TRBV10-1	TRBD2	TRBJ2-2	.	CASSRRTQPSGRANTGELFF	TGCGCCAGCAGCCGGAGGACCCAGCCTAGCGGGAGGGCTAACACCGGGGAGCTGTTTTTT
14	TRBV7-3	.	TRBJ2-7	once	CASSPSGGWGEQYF	TGTGCCAGCAGCCCATCTGGGGGGTGGGGCGAGCAGTACTTC
15	TRBV7-3	.	TRBJ2-5	.	CASSLTGRAEETQYF	TGTGCCAGCAGCTTAACGGGCAGGGCTGAAGAGACCCAGTACTTC
13	TRBV29-1	TRBD1	TRBJ2-3	.	CSAAGTGGDTQYF	TGCAGCGCTGCCGGGACAGGGGGCGATACGCAGTATTTT
12	TRBV10-1	.	TRBJ1-1	.	CASRGASTEAFF	TGCGCCAGCAGGGGGGCGAGCACTGAAGCTTTCTTT
15	TRBV19	.	TRBJ1-3	.	CASTGGDTSGNTIYF	TGTGCCAGTACGGGGGGCGACACCTCTGGAAACACCATATATTTT
13	TRBV6-5	.	TRBJ1-1	.	CASSKQGNTEAFF	TGTGCCAGCAGTAAACAGGGAAACACTGAAGCTTTCTTT
15	TRBV9	.	TRBJ2-7	.	CASSRVGGRTYEQYF	TGTGCCAGCAGTCGTGTGGGGGGAAGGACCTACGAGCAGTACTTC
11	TRBV20-1	.	TRBJ2-7	.	CSAKDRYEQYF	TGCAGTGCCAAAGACAGGTACGAGCAGTACTTC
14	TRBV11-2	.	TRBJ2-7	.	CASSLGDSSYEQYF	TGTGCCAGCAGCTTAGGTGACAGCTCCTACGAGCAGTACTTC
13	TRBV11-3	.	TRBJ2-1	.	CASSAGQYNEQFF	TGTGCCAGCAGCGCGGGACAGTACAATGAGCAGTTCTTC
13	TRBV29-1	TRBD1	TRBJ1-1	once	CSVARGLNTEAFF	TGCAGCGTCGCAAGGGGGCTGAACACTGAAGCTTTCTTT
15	TRBV15	TRBD2	TRBJ2-7	.	CATSRVPSGVYEQYF	TGTGCCACCAGCAGAGTTCCTAGCGGGGTATACGAGCAGTACTTC
14	TRBV10-3	TRBD1	TRBJ1-1	few	CAIRQGAGDTEAFF	TGTGCCATCAGACAGGGGGCGGGGGACACTGAAGCTTTCTTT
12	TRBV9	.	TRBJ2-2	.	CASSPSVGELFF	TGTGCCAGCAGCCCCAGTGTCGGGGAGCTGTTTTTT
15	TRBV6-5	.	TRBJ2-1	.	CASSYWRENNNEQFF	TGTGCCAGCAGTTACTGGAGGGAGAATAACAATGAGCAGTTCTTC
14	TRBV5-5	.	TRBJ1-1	.	CASSLQGHSPEAFF	TGTGCCAGCAGCTTACAGGGTCATTCCCCTGAAGCTTTCTTT
13	TRBV4-1	TRBD1	TRBJ1-1	.	CASSPTGETEAFF	TGCGCCAGCAGCCCTACAGGGGAGACTGAAGCTTTCTTT
16	TRBV5-8	.	TRBJ1-5	.	CASSISLRLHNQPQHF	TGTGCCAGCAGCATCTCGTTGAGACTGCACAATCAGCCCCAGCATTTT
18	TRBV24-1	TRBD2	TRBJ2-3	once	CATSDSSGRAPRGDTQYF	TGTGCCACCAGTGATTCTAGCGGGAGGGCCCCCCGAGGAGATACGCAGTATTTT
15	TRBV6-5	TRBD1	TRBJ2-7	.	CASSYSGTGRYEQYF	TGTGCCAGCAGTTACTCCGGGACAGGGCGATACGAGCAGTACTTC
15	TRBV30	.	TRBJ2-1	once	CAWSVRRFSYNEQFF	TGTGCCTGGAGTGTGAGGCGTTTCTCCTACAATGAGCAGTTCTTC
13	TRBV27	.	TRBJ1-1	.	CASSLWAGTEAFF	TGTGCCAGCAGTTTATGGGCAGGCACTGAAGCTTTCTTT
12	TRBV6-5	.	TRBJ1-1	.	CASSYAGGEAFF	TGTGCCAGCAGTTACGCGGGCGGTGAAGCTTTCTTT
15	TRBV14	TRBD1	TRBJ1-6	.	CASSRETGGGSPLHF	TGTGCCAGCAGCCGGGAGACAGGGGGGGGCTCACCCCTCCACTTT
13	TRBV12-3/TRBV12-4	.	TRBJ2-7	.	CASSHLALDEQYF	TGTGCCAGCAGCCATCTGGCCCTTGACGAGCAGTACTTC
16	TRBV6-6	.	TRBJ2-2	.	CASSLHPEVGTGELFF	TGTGCCAGCAGCCTCCATCCGGAGGTCGGAACCGGGGAGCTGTTTTTT
17	TRBV27	.	TRBJ2-7	.	CASSTFSRPGAAYEQYF	TGTGCCAGCAGTACGTTTTCCCGACCGGGAGCGGCCTACGAGCAGTACTTC
14	TRBV3-1/TRBV3-2	.	TRBJ1-1	.	CASSLTSANTEAFF	TGTGCCAGCAGCCTCACGAGCGCCAACACTGAAGCTTTCTTT
13	TRBV2	TRBD2	TRBJ2-7	.	CAISGGNSYEQYF	TGTGCCATCTCGGGAGGCAACTCCTACGAGCAGTACTTC
15	TRBV18	.	TRBJ1-6	.	CASSPQGPENSPLHF	TGTGCCAGCTCACCACAGGGGCCGGAGAATTCACCCCTCCACTTT
13	TRBV30	.	TRBJ1-2	.	CAWTRQERYGYTF	TGTGCCTGGACTCGACAGGAACGTTATGGCTACACCTTC
14	TRBV5-3	.	TRBJ1-1	.	CARSLVRGTTEAFF	TGTGCCAGAAGCTTGGTAAGGGGCACCACTGAAGCTTTCTTT
12	TRBV27	.	TRBJ2-2	.	CASSRDTGELFF	TGTGCCAGCAGTCGGGACACCGGGGAGCTGTTTTTT